Sequencing of this T cell receptor (beta chain) was carried out in a study of blood T cell repertoires in COVID-19. TCRdb keeps only in-frame clones here, not all; method: immunoSEQ multiplex PCR. The repertoire holds about 160,000 clones, with about 92% as singletons. Per germline, CDR1 SGHDT and CDR2 YYEEEE. V trimming: 5 bases; J trimming: 7 bases; junction bases outside the gene matches: 9. The CDR3 contains 14 residues. The sample taken for sequencing was peripheral blood. This chain links TRBV5-6 with TRBJ1-5; TRBD1 matches at 7 bases. The origin of this receptor is a man aged 55 to 69 with active or convalescent COVID-19. The DNA of the CDR3 is TGTGCCAGCAGTTTCCAGGGGGTCAGGCAGCCCCAGCATTTT. Its translation: CASSFQGVRQPQHF.